This TCR beta chain was sequenced during a study of blood T cell repertoires in COVID-19. In the study's own analysis: Reference gene primer amplification in the assay estimated nucleated cell counts. Libraries were prepared by immunoSEQ multiplex PCR; TCRdb keeps only in-frame clonotypes and omits some of them. That table supplies the V and J calls and clone size; D and trimming were determined from the DNA. The sample yields about 190,000 clones, about 77% seen once. The source material was PBMCs or T cells enriched from blood (not recorded which). This receptor was identified in a woman in her fifties or sixties with acute COVID-19.

The chain's CDR3 is CASSYERGSTQETQYF. DNA for the CDR3: TGCGCCAGCAGTTATGAGCGGGGGAGCACCCAAGAGACCCAGTACTTC. This chain links TRBV5-1 with TRBJ2-5, with 8 bases fitting TRBD2. The CDR3 is made up of 16 amino acids. The V gene end was trimmed by 5 bases and the J gene end by 1 base; junction bases not matched to a gene: 10. Germline lookup yields CDR1 SGHRS and CDR2 YFSETQ.